The 27 T cell receptor beta chains below were found in one sample sequenced in a study of response to subunit inactivated influenza vaccine. TCRdb re-called the RT-PCR reads with MiXCR, one entry per CDR3 protein. The sample holds hundreds of thousands of distinct CDR3 sequences, approximately 17% seen once. Sequencing was performed on PBMCs from blood, taken roughly 5 days after vaccination. The source of these receptors is a man aged 45-65 years who received an inactivated influenza vaccine.

This chain links TRBV20-1 with TRBJ2-3; either TRBD1 or TRBD2 may fit D (6 bases each). Germline CDR1 is DFQATT and CDR2 is SNEGSKA (reference sequence). The CDR3 has 15 residues. Trimming left V 0 bases short and J 1 base short, with 11 bases between. The CDR3 here is CSAREGGWGTDTQYF. The CDR3 DNA reads TGCAGTGCTAGAGAGGGGGGCTGGGGCACAGATACGCAGTATTTT.

In its sample, this clonotype was seen a few times. The chain is built from TRBV11-2 and TRBJ2-3; a weak D match, TRBD1 (6 bases). The V gene lost 4 bases and the J gene lost 1 base, with 15 bases spanning the gap. Germline V gene sequence: CDR1 SGHAT, CDR2 FQNNGV. This CDR3 region has 16 residues. For the CDR3, the DNA is TGTGCCAGCAGCTCAACAGGGCCGGTAGGCACAGATACGCAGTATTTT. Amino acids: CASSSTGPVGTDTQYF.

This chain joins TRBV20-1 and TRBJ2-5; a possible D gene is TRBD2 (6 bases). Germline V lookup: CDR1 DFQATT, CDR2 SNEGSKA (reference sequence). V dropped 3 bases and J dropped 0 bases, with 11 bases sitting between them. The CDR3 sequence is 14 residues long. The CDR3 sequence is CSASGLAYQETQYF. The DNA for the CDR3 is TGCAGTGCTAGTGGGCTAGCGTACCAAGAGACCCAGTACTTC.

V gene TRBV20-1 combines with J gene TRBJ2-2; D perhaps matches TRBD2 (6 bases). Between the trimmed V and J ends, which lost 6 bases and 2 bases, there was a span of 13 bases. Germline V gives CDR1 DFQATT, CDR2 SNEGSKA (reference sequence). The CDR3 runs to 14 residues. The CDR3 protein is CSAVRGGNTGELFF. The CDR3 DNA reads TGCAGTGCAGTACGGGGAGGTAACACCGGGGAGCTGTTTTTT.

The chain joins TRBV9 to TRBJ1-6; tentative D call: TRBD1 (6 bases). From germline, CDR1 is SGDLS and CDR2 YYNGEE. There are 14 residues in the CDR3. The V and J ends lost 3 bases and 8 bases respectively, with 12 bases between them. In DNA, the CDR3 is TGTGCCAGCAGCGCAGGGGCTGGATATTCACCCCTCCACTTT. Its translation: CASSAGAGYSPLHF. Full variable domain (outside the CDR3, taken from reference TRBV9 and TRBJ1-6): DSGVTQTPKHLITATGQRVTLRCSPRSGDLSVYWYQQSLDQGLQFLIQYYNGEERAKGNILERFSAQQFPDLHSELNLSSLELGDSALYFCASSAGAGYSPLHFGNGTRLTVT.

This rearrangement joins TRBV12-3 or TRBV12-4 to TRBJ2-3; tentatively, D is TRBD2 (7 bases). This CDR3 contains 16 residues. Trimming pared 7 bases from V and 3 bases from J, leaving 20 bases between. The CDR3 DNA reads as TGTGCCAGCACACCAAACGGGGGGCCCATTACAGATACGCAGTATTTT. Protein product: CASTPNGGPITDTQYF.

The chain combines TRBV11-1 with TRBJ2-7; TRBD1 matches at 7 bases. V shed 4 bases and J 6 bases; nucleotides not matched to a gene: 6. The CDR3 loop spans 13 amino acids. The germline CDR1 and CDR2 sequences are SGHAT and FQDESV (reference sequence). CDR3 coding DNA: TGTGCCAGCAGCTCCGGGACAGTTGGCGAGCAGTACTTC. Protein: CASSSGTVGEQYF.

This clonotype has ten or more counts. The rearrangement joins TRBV5-1 to TRBJ1-2; possible D gene TRBD1, 6 bases. CDR1 and CDR2 (germline): SGHRS, YFSETQ. The CDR3 length is 13 residues. Trimming shortened V by 2 bases and J by 6 bases, and 11 bases separated the two germline ends. CDR3 bases: TGCGCCAGCAGCTTCGCAGGGGAGGATGGCTACACCTTC. This gives the protein CASSFAGEDGYTF. Full variable domain (outside the CDR3, taken from reference TRBV5-1 and TRBJ1-2): KAGVTQTPRYLIKTRGQQVTLSCSPISGHRSVSWYQQTPGQGLQFLFEYFSETQRNKGNFPGRFSGRQFSNSRSEMNVSTLELGDSALYLCASSFAGEDGYTFGSGTRLTVV.

The V call is TRBV5-5, the J call TRBJ2-1; no definite D call. Germline loops: CDR1 SGHKS, CDR2 YYEKEE (reference sequence). With 0 bases removed from V and 1 base from J, the gap between germline ends came to 11 bases. The CDR3 sequence is 16 residues long. CDR3 in DNA: TGTGCCAGCAGCTTGGGGGCCGACGCATCCTACAATGAGCAGTTCTTC. Its translation is CASSLGADASYNEQFF.

The chain is built from TRBV5-1 and TRBJ1-1; D is perhaps TRBD1 (5 bases). V lost 6 bases, J lost 7 bases, and 22 bases lay in between. Germline assignment: CDR1 SGHRS and CDR2 YFSETQ. The CDR3 covers 15 residues. This CDR3 reads CASNPAPGRRGEAFF. CDR3 sequence (DNA): TGCGCCAGCAACCCCGCCCCAGGGCGGCGGGGTGAAGCTTTCTTT.

This clonotype was picked up many times. The chain couples TRBV5-1 to TRBJ2-5; 8 nucleotides align to TRBD2. Trimming took 3 bases from V and 7 from J; bases not matched to a gene: 5. CDR1 is SGHRS and CDR2 is YFSETQ in the germline V gene. This CDR3 has 13 amino acids. DNA for the CDR3: TGCGCCAGCAGCTCGGGACTAGATGGGACCCAGTACTTC. It encodes CASSSGLDGTQYF.

The chain links TRBV9 to TRBJ2-7; possible D gene TRBD2, 5 bases. The V gene lost 3 bases and the J gene lost 5 bases, with 12 bases spanning the gap. CDR1 and CDR2 from the germline V gene are SGDLS and YYNGEE. This CDR3 has 13 residues. The CDR3: CASSGGVSNEQYF. For the CDR3, the DNA is TGTGCCAGCAGCGGGGGAGTTTCAAACGAGCAGTACTTC. Supplemented by reference TRBV9 and TRBJ2-7, the full variable domain reads DSGVTQTPKHLITATGQRVTLRCSPRSGDLSVYWYQQSLDQGLQFLIQYYNGEERAKGNILERFSAQQFPDLHSELNLSSLELGDSALYFCASSGGVSNEQYFGPGTRLTVT.

The genes are TRBV20-1 and TRBJ2-1, with 10 bases that match TRBD2. The germline V gene has CDR1 DFQATT and CDR2 SNEGSKA (reference sequence). This CDR3 region has 14 residues. J lost 10 bases, V lost 3 bases, and 9 bases had no gene match. The CDR3 DNA reads as TGCAGTGCTAGCGCTAGCGGGAGCTCTTGGGAGCAGTTCTTC. Amino acid sequence: CSASASGSSWEQFF.

This clonotype was detected only a few times. The chain is built from TRBV5-6 and TRBJ2-1, with TRBD2 matching 13 bases. CDR3 size: 16 residues. V shed 4 bases and J 6 bases; nucleotides not matched to a gene: 7. The germline V gene encodes CDR1 SGHDT and CDR2 YYEEEE. Written as DNA, the CDR3 is TGTGCCAGCAGCCGAACCGGGACTAGCGGGACCAATGAGCAGTTCTTC. It translates to CASSRTGTSGTNEQFF.

Here the CDR3 reads CASSPRSGGTAFF. The CDR3 DNA sequence: TGTGCCAGCAGCCCCCGTTCAGGGGGGACGGCTTTCTTT. The rearrangement links TRBV3-1 to TRBJ1-1; 7 bases map to TRBD1. Germline CDR1 reads LGHDT; CDR2 reads YNNKEL (reference sequence). The CDR3 totals 13 residues. Losses at the gene ends were 4 bases for V and 11 bases for J; bases not matched to a gene: 10.

This clonotype was picked up a small number of times. One junction end disagrees with the germline gene, perhaps due to a read error. The chain joins TRBV20-1 to TRBJ2-1; 15 nucleotides align to TRBD2. Germline-derived CDR1 and CDR2 are DFQATT and SNEGSKA (reference sequence). The CDR3 consists of 16 residues. For the CDR3, the DNA is TGTACTTTTGGACTAGCGGGAGGGCCCGTCTACAATGAGCAGTTCTTC. This gives the protein CTFGLAGGPVYNEQFF.

The rearrangement joins TRBV7-9 to TRBJ2-1; D is unresolved. Trimming removed 1 base at V and 3 bases at J, with 10 bases between. The CDR3 spans 15 residues. Germline CDR1 and CDR2: SEHNR and FQNEAQ (reference sequence). The CDR3 sequence: CASSLGGRNYNEQFF. CDR3 in DNA: TGTGCCAGCAGCTTAGGTGGCAGGAACTACAATGAGCAGTTCTTC.

This chain joins TRBV7-6 and TRBJ1-2; D perhaps matches TRBD1 (5 bases). Trimming removed 0 bases from V and 3 bases from J, with 11 bases in between. Germline-derived CDR1 and CDR2 are SGHVS and FNYEAQ. This CDR3 is 15 amino acids long. This CDR3 is CASSLAWGGDYGYTF. The CDR3 DNA sequence: TGTGCCAGCAGCTTAGCGTGGGGGGGAGACTATGGCTACACCTTC.

The CDR3 coding sequence is TGTGCCAGCAGCTTAGAGGGTCATGGATCCGAGCAGTACTTC. Translated: CASSLEGHGSEQYF. The V and J genes are TRBV7-6 and TRBJ2-7; D unclear. The CDR3 consists of 14 residues. V was clipped by 1 base and J by 6 bases, with 13 bases between them. The V gene's germline CDR1 is SGHVS and CDR2 FNYEAQ.

There are many counts of this clonotype. V usage is TRBV7-9 and J usage is TRBJ1-5; no reliable D call. Between the trimmed V and J ends, which lost 5 bases and 2 bases, there was a span of 7 bases. Germline V gives CDR1 SEHNR, CDR2 FQNEAQ (reference sequence). The CDR3 sequence is 13 residues long. CDR3 bases: TGTGCCAGCAGCCGGGGTGGCAATCAGCCCCAGCATTTT. Its protein product is CASSRGGNQPQHF. The whole variable domain, remainder taken from reference TRBV7-9 and TRBJ1-5, is DTGVSQNPRHKITKRGQNVTFRCDPISEHNRLYWYRQTLGQGPEFLTYFQNEAQLEKSRLLSDRFSAERPKGSFSTLEIQRTEQGDSAMYLCASSRGGNQPQHFGDGTRLSIL.

This clonotype was seen a few times. The V gene is TRBV20-1, the J gene TRBJ2-1; 12 bases agree with TRBD2. Germline loops: CDR1 DFQATT, CDR2 SNEGSKA (reference sequence). J was trimmed by 0 bases and V by 6 bases; bases with no gene match: 3. The CDR3 length is 15 residues. The DNA for the CDR3 is TGCAGTGCCACGACTAGCGGGAGCTCCTACAATGAGCAGTTCTTC. Translated: CSATTSGSSYNEQFF.

The chain combines TRBV4-3 with TRBJ1-2; 7 positions match TRBD1. The germline gives CDR1 LGHNA, CDR2 YSLEER. The CDR3 has 16 amino acids. The V and J ends lost 3 bases and 1 base, in that order; junction bases with no gene match: 8. CDR3 sequence: CASSQEGTDLNYGYTF. CDR3 sequence (DNA): TGCGCCAGCAGCCAGGAAGGGACAGATCTTAACTATGGCTACACCTTC.

This clonotype was counted between two and nine times. The V call is TRBV11-1, the J call TRBJ2-3; TRBD1 might be the D (6 bases). CDR1 and CDR2 (germline): SGHAT, FQDESV (reference sequence). V was shortened by 6 bases and J by 1 base, with 29 bases between the two germline ends. The CDR3 runs 20 residues. Here the CDR3 reads CASSRSQKRGQSRGTDTQYF. The CDR3 DNA reads TGTGCCAGCAGTCGCTCCCAGAAAAGAGGACAGTCTCGCGGCACAGATACGCAGTATTTT.

The genes are TRBV9 and TRBJ2-3, with D maybe TRBD1 (8 bases). This CDR3 region has 14 residues. Germline assignment: CDR1 SGDLS and CDR2 YYNGEE. V was cut by 4 bases and J by 5 bases, with 14 bases left in between. This CDR3 is CASSPTGGVDTQYF. The CDR3 DNA reads TGTGCCAGCAGCCCTACAGGGGGGGTAGATACGCAGTATTTT. The entire variable domain, with the rest obtained from reference TRBV9 and TRBJ2-3, is as follows: DSGVTQTPKHLITATGQRVTLRCSPRSGDLSVYWYQQSLDQGLQFLIQYYNGEERAKGNILERFSAQQFPDLHSELNLSSLELGDSALYFCASSPTGGVDTQYFGPGTRLTVL.

This clonotype has a count of ten or more. The CDR3: CSAAGGANEQFF. CDR3 coding DNA: TGCAGTGCCGCGGGAGGGGCCAATGAGCAGTTCTTC. This chain uses TRBV20-1 with TRBJ2-1; 9 nucleotides align to TRBD2. The germline CDR1 and CDR2 sequences are DFQATT and SNEGSKA (reference sequence). This CDR3 contains 12 residues. The trim removed 6 bases at V and 6 bases at J, leaving 3 bases unmatched.

The gene calls are TRBV12-3 or TRBV12-4 and TRBJ1-5; TRBD1 matches at 8 bases. The DNA matches TRBJ2-3 better at its end, which makes the J call doubtful. The CDR3 runs to 15 residues. The CDR3 here is CASSLTGGGNQPQYF. The CDR3 coding sequence is TGTGCCAGCAGTTTAACAGGGGGAGGAAATCAGCCCCAGTATTTT.

This clonotype was counted only a few times. The CDR3 here is CASSLRSGQGVYGYTF. In nucleotides, the CDR3 is TGTGCCAGCAGTTTACGGTCCGGACAGGGGGTGTATGGCTACACCTTC. This chain connects TRBV12-3 or TRBV12-4 to TRBJ1-2; TRBD1 aligns across 10 bases. Trimming at V came to 2 bases and at J to 5 bases, leaving 8 bases not matched to a gene. This CDR3 has 16 amino acids.